This T cell receptor beta chain was captured by sequencing in a study of graft-versus-host responses after intestinal transplantation. The length of the CDR3 is 15 residues. CDR1 is SEHNR and CDR2 is FQNEAQ in the germline V gene (reference sequence). J was trimmed by 7 bases and V by 3 bases; bases with no gene match: 7. Profiled with immunoSEQ multiplex PCR; TCRdb holds only in-frame clones, not every one. The profile shows about 31,000 clones, around 83% of them singletons. General observations from the study: GvH clones appeared in recipient marrow, some first in ileum or blood.

As concerns this clone: Its antigen is still unknown.

This sequence joins TRBV7-9 and TRBJ2-2; 8 positions match TRBD1. The origin of this receptor is a human donor who received an intestinal transplant. The source material was unstimulated CD8+ T cells sorted from spleen or lymph node cells, sampled before intestinal transplant. CDR3 nucleotides: TGTGCCAGCAGCTTCCTACAGGGGGATGTCGGGGAGCTGTTTTTT. Protein sequence: CASSFLQGDVGELFF.